This T cell receptor beta chain came from a study of OX40 agonist ivuxolimab in advanced cancers. Assay: immunoSEQ multiplex PCR; the TCRdb copy retains only in-frame clones and omits some. This table has 40,000 to 55,000 clones, about 93% appearing once. The CDR3 has 16 amino acids. The J segment lost 2 bases and the V segment lost 2 bases, leaving 8 bases of the junction unmatched. CDR1 is SGHRS and CDR2 is YFSETQ in the germline V gene. The source of this sequence is an adult with an advanced solid tumor such as melanoma, head and neck, liver or kidney cancer. V is TRBV5-1 and J is TRBJ2-3; 7 nucleotides agree with TRBD1. Sequenced material: CD4+ or CD8+ T cells sorted from blood, taken in a trial of the OX40 agonist ivuxolimab. The CDR3 loop is CASSFGVGQATDTQYF. CDR3 DNA sequence: TGCGCCAGCAGCTTTGGCGTAGGACAGGCCACAGATACGCAGTATTTT.